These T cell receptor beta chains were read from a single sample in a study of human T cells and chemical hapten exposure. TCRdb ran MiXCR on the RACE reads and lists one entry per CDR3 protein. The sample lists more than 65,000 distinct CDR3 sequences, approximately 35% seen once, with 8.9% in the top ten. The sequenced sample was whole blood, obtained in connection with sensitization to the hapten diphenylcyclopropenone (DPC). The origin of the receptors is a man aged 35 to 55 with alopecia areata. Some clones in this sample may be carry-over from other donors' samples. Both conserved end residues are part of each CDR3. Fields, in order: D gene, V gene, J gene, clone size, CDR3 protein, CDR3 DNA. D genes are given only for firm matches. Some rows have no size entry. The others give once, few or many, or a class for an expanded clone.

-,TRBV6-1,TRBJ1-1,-,CASSGGPTSRGTETFF,TGTGCCAGCAGTGGCGGACCGACAAGTAGGGGCACTGAAACTTTCTTT
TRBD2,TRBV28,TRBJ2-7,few,CASSLFAGGLAGAEQYF,TGTGCCAGCAGTTTATTCGCGGGGGGACTAGCGGGAGCCGAGCAGTACTTC
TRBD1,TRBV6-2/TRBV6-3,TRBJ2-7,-,CASSYFYKNRDSYEQYF,TGTGCCAGCAGTTACTTCTACAAGAACCGGGACAGCTACGAGCAGTACTTC
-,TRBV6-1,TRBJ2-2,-,CASSRDASNGELFF,TGTGCCAGCAGTCGCGACGCTTCCAACGGGGAGCTGTTTTTT
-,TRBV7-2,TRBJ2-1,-,CASSPPGETYNEQFF,TGTGCCAGCAGCCCTCCAGGGGAGACCTACAATGAGCAGTTCTTC
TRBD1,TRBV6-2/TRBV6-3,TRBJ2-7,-,CASSYLLTRDRSSYEQYF,TGTGCCAGCAGTTACCTATTAACACGGGACAGGAGCTCCTACGAGCAGTACTTC
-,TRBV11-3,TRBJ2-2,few,CASSSIGSGTGELFF,TGTGCCAGCAGCTCTATCGGCTCGGGGACCGGGGAGCTGTTTTTT
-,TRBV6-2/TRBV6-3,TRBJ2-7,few,CASSASGSHEQYF,TGTGCCAGCAGTGCCTCCGGGAGCCACGAGCAGTACTTC
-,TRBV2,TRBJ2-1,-,CASGGFTETEIGGSYNEQFF,TGTGCCAGCGGCGGGTTTACCGAGACAGAGATTGGGGGCTCCTACAATGAGCAGTTCTTC
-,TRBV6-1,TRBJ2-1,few,CASSGTSYNEQFF,TGTGCCAGCAGTGGAACCTCCTACAATGAGCAGTTCTTC
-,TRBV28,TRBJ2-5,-,CASSFGPGSPSQETQYF,TGTGCCAGCAGTTTCGGGCCCGGATCCCCCTCACAAGAGACCCAGTACTTC
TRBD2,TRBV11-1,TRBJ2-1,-,CASSLSSGSTDEQFF,TGTGCCAGCAGCCTTTCTAGCGGGAGTACGGATGAGCAGTTCTTC
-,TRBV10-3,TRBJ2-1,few,CAISDGDNEQFF,TGTGCCATCAGTGACGGCGACAATGAGCAGTTCTTC
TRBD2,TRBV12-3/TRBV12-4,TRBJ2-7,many,CASSLAGVYEQYF,TGTGCCAGCAGTCTAGCGGGAGTGTACGAGCAGTACTTC
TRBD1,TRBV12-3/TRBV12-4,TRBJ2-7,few,CASSPQTGKFDEQYF,TGTGCCAGCAGTCCCCAGACAGGGAAGTTCGACGAGCAGTACTTC
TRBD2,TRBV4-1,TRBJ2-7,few,CASSQVPGLVYEQYF,TGCGCCAGCAGCCAAGTCCCGGGACTAGTCTACGAGCAGTACTTC
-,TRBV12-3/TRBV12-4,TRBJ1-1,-,CASSSRGPGTEAFF,TGTGCCAGCAGTTCCAGGGGACCAGGCACTGAAGCTTTCTTT
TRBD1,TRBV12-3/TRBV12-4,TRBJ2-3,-,CASVDRAEDTQYF,TGTGCCAGCGTGGACAGGGCAGAGGATACGCAGTATTTT
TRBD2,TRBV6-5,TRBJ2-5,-,CASSPWSGRLETQYF,TGTGCCAGCAGTCCCTGGTCCGGGAGGCTGGAGACCCAGTACTTC
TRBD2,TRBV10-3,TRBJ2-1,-,CAIRSGLAGDEQFF,TGTGCCATCAGATCGGGACTAGCGGGAGATGAGCAGTTCTTC
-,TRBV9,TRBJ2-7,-,CASSERGDQTYEQYF,TGTGCCAGCAGCGAGAGGGGGGACCAGACCTACGAGCAGTACTTC
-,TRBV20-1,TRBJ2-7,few,CSARVSKGSYEQYF,TGCAGTGCTAGAGTTTCCAAGGGGAGCTACGAGCAGTACTTC
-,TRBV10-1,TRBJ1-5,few,CASSERGNQPQHF,TGCGCCAGCAGTGAGCGGGGCAATCAGCCCCAGCATTTT
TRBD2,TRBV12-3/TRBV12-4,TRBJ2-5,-,CASSWLAGETQYF,TGTGCCAGCAGTTGGCTAGCGGGAGAGACCCAGTACTTC
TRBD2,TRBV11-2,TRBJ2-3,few,CASSSRTSRDPDTQYF,TGTGCCAGCAGCTCAAGGACTAGTCGAGACCCAGATACGCAGTATTTT
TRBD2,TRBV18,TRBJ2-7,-,CASSRRTSSYEQYF,TGTGCCAGCTCACGCCGGACTAGCTCCTACGAGCAGTACTTC
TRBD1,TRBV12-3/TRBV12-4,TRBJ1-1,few,CASSYVDRKNTEAFF,TGTGCCAGCAGTTACGTGGACAGGAAGAACACTGAAGCTTTCTTT
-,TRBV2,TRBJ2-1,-,CASSRTGYNEQFF,TGTGCCAGCAGTAGGACTGGCTACAATGAGCAGTTCTTC
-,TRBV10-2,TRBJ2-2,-,CASSESRGIGTGELFF,TGCGCCAGCAGTGAGAGTAGGGGTATAGGCACCGGGGAGCTGTTTTTT
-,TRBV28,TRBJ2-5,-,CASIGHGQETQYF,TGTGCCAGCATAGGACACGGACAAGAGACCCAGTACTTC
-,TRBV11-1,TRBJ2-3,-,CASSLEGATGTRNTQYF,TGTGCCAGCAGCTTGGAGGGAGCGACGGGGACCAGGAATACGCAGTATTTT
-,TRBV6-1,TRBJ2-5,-,CASSSNRARVETQYF,TGTGCCAGCAGTTCCAACAGGGCGCGTGTGGAGACCCAGTACTTC
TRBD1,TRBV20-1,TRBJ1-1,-,CSAKQGPSNTEAFF,TGCAGTGCTAAACAGGGGCCTTCGAACACTGAAGCTTTCTTT
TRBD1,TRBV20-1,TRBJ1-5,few,CSALAPGQGVQPQHF,TGCAGTGCCCTTGCCCCGGGACAGGGGGTTCAGCCCCAGCATTTT
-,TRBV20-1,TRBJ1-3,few,CSARDGRSGNTIYF,TGCAGTGCTAGAGATGGTCGGAGTGGAAACACCATATATTTT
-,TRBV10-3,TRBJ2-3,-,CAISVSDTQYF,TGTGCCATCAGTGTCTCAGATACGCAGTATTTT
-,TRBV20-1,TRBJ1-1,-,CSAPADSTRDTETFF,TGCAGTGCACCCGCGGACAGCACGAGGGACACTGAAACTTTCTTT
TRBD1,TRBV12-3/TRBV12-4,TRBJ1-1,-,CASSFRQGAGETFF,TGTGCCAGCAGTTTCAGGCAGGGGGCGGGTGAAACTTTCTTT
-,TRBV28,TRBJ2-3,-,CASSLSGDRTDTQYF,TGTGCCAGCAGTTTATCGGGGGACCGCACAGATACGCAGTATTTT
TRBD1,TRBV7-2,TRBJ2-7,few,CASSFDRVRSYEQYF,TGTGCCAGCAGCTTCGACAGGGTCCGGTCCTACGAGCAGTACTTC
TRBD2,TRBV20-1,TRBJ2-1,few,CSARLAGDYNEQFF,TGCAGTGCTAGACTAGCGGGGGATTACAATGAGCAGTTCTTC
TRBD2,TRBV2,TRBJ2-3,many,CASKRLAGGPGGTDTQYF,TGTGCCAGCAAAAGGCTAGCGGGAGGGCCGGGGGGCACAGATACGCAGTATTTT
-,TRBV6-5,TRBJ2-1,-,CASSNGKVNNEQFF,TGTGCCAGCAGCAATGGGAAGGTGAACAATGAGCAGTTCTTC
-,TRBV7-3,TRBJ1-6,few,CASSSRSRGGNSPLHF,TGTGCCAGCAGCTCCAGATCCCGAGGGGGAAATTCACCCCTCCACTTT
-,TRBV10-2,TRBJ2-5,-,CASSDPRPETQYF,TGCGCCAGCAGTGACCCCAGACCGGAGACCCAGTACTTC
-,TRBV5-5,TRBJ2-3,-,CASGGYTGEADTQYF,TGTGCCAGCGGGGGCTACACCGGGGAGGCAGATACGCAGTATTTT
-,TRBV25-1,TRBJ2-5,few,CASSEFAFETQYF,TGTGCCAGCAGTGAATTTGCGTTCGAGACCCAGTACTTC